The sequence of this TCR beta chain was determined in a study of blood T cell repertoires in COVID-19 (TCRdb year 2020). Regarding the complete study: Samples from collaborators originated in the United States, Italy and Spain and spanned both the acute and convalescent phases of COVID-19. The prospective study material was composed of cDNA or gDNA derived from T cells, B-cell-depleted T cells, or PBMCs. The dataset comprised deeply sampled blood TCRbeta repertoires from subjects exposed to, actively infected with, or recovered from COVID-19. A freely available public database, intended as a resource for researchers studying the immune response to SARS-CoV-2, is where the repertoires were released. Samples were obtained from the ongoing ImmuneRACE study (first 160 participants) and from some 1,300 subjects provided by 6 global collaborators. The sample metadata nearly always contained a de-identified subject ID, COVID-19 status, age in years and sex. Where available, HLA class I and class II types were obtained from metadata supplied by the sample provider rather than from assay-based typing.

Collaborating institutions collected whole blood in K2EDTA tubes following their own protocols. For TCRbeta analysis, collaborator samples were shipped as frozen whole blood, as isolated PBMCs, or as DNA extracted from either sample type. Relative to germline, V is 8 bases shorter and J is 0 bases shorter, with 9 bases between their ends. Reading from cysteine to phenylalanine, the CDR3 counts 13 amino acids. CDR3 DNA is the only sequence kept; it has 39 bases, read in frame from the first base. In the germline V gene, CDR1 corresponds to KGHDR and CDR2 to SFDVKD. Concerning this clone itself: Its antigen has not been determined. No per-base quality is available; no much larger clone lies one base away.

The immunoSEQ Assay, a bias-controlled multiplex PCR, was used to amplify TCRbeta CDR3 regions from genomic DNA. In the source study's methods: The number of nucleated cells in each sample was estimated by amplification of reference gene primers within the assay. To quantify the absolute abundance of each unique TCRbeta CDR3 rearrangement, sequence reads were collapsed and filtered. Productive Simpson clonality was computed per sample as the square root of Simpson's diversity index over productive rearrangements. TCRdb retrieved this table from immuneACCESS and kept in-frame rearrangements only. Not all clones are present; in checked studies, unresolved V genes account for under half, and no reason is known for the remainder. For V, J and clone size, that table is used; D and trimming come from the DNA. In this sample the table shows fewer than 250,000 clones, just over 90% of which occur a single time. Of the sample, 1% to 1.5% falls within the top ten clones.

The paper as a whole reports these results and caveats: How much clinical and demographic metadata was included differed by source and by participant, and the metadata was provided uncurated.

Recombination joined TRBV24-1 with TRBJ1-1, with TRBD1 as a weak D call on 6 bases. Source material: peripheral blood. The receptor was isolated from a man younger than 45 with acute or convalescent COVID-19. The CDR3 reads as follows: CATMQGMNTEAFF. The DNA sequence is TGTGCCACCATGCAGGGGATGAACACTGAAGCTTTCTTT.